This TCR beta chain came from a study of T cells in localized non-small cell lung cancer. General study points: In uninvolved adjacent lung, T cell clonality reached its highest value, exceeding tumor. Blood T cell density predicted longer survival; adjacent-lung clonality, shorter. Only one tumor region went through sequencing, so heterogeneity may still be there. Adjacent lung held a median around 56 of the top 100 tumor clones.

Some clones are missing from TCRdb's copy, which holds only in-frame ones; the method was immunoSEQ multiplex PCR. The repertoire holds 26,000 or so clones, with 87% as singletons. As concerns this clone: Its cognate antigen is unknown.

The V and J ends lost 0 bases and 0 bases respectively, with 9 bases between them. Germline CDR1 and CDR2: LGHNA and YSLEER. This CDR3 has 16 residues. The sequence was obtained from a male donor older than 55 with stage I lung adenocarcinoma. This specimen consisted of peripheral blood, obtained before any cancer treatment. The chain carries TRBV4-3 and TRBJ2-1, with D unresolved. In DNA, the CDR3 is TGCGCCAGCAGCCAAGATGTCAGGAGCTCCTACAATGAGCAGTTCTTC. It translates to CASSQDVRSSYNEQFF.